The 23 T cell receptor beta chains in this list originate from one sample, sequenced in a study of shared clonotypes between healthy human individuals (dated by TCRdb to the early 2020s). Libraries came from the immunoSEQ multiplex PCR assay. TCRdb retrieved this table from immuneACCESS and kept in-frame rearrangements only. Not all clones are present; in checked studies, unresolved V genes account for under half, and no reason is known for the remainder. The sample has 450,000 to 650,000 clones on record, around 76% of them singletons. In total, the top ten clones hold more than 10% of the sample. Sequenced input: PBMCs. Source of these receptors: a woman between 40 and 50 years old in good health. Some clones in this sample may be carry-over from other donors' samples.

The rearrangement links TRBV5-4 to TRBJ2-7; D possibly corresponds to TRBD2 (7 bases). The germline V gene encodes CDR1 SGHNT and CDR2 YYREEE (reference sequence). The ends were cut back, 2 bases at V and 2 bases at J, with 14 bases in the middle. This CDR3 is 15 amino acids long. CDR3 residues: CASSLGGGSAYEQYF. The CDR3 nucleotides read TGTGCCAGCAGCTTAGGGGGGGGAAGTGCCTACGAGCAGTACTTC.

The rearrangement uses TRBV9 and TRBJ1-4, with D maybe TRBD1 (6 bases). The V end lost 4 bases, the J end lost 5 bases, and 18 bases lay between the germline ends. Germline V CDR1 and CDR2: SGDLS, YYNGEE. This CDR3 comprises 16 residues. CDR3 bases: TGTGCCAGCAGCTTGGGGGCGCCGGGACTGAATGAAAAACTGTTTTTT. It encodes CASSLGAPGLNEKLFF.

This chain joins TRBV4-1 and TRBJ2-1; 13 bases align to TRBD2. The CDR3 has 15 residues. Trimming at V came to 7 bases and at J to 6 bases, leaving 6 bases not matched to a gene. CDR1 and CDR2 (germline): MGHRA, YSYEKL. CDR3 region: CASKWTSGSVNEQFF. The CDR3 coding sequence is TGCGCCAGCAAATGGACTAGCGGGAGTGTCAATGAGCAGTTCTTC.

This clone was observed a single time. The chain carries TRBV28 and TRBJ1-1, with a weak D call TRBD1 (5 bases). The length of the CDR3 is 11 residues. With 7 bases removed from V and 8 bases from J, the gap between germline ends came to 11 bases. Looked up from germline, CDR1 is MDHEN and CDR2 is SYDVKM. DNA of the CDR3: TGTGCCAGCAAAACAGGTACCGAAGCTTTCTTT. It translates to CASKTGTEAFF.

The chain employs TRBV10-3 and TRBJ1-5; D gene unclear. V was pared by 0 bases and J by 2 bases, with 8 bases between. The CDR3 contains 15 residues. The germline CDR1 and CDR2 sequences are ENHRY and SYGVKD. As DNA, the CDR3 is TGTGCCATCAGTGAGTCCGGGAACGGCAATCAGCCCCAGCATTTT. It is translated as CAISESGNGNQPQHF.

The rearrangement uses TRBV18 and TRBJ2-1; 8 bases match TRBD2. V gave up 5 bases and J gave up 7 bases; unmatched junction bases: 10. The CDR3 runs 15 residues. Germline V gene data show CDR1 as KGHSH and CDR2 as LQKENI. CDR3 in DNA: TGTGCCAGCTCAACCATGGGACTAGTCGATAATGAGCAGTTCTTC. Its protein product is CASSTMGLVDNEQFF.

V is TRBV2 and J is TRBJ2-1; 7 bases agree with TRBD1. The CDR3 is 13 residues long. V trimming: 7 bases; J trimming: 8 bases; junction bases outside the gene matches: 8. The germline CDR1 and CDR2 sequences are SNHLY and FYNNEI. In DNA, the CDR3 is TGTGCCAGCATCCTTGACAGGGCCCATGAGCAGTTCTTC. Translating it yields CASILDRAHEQFF.

The rearrangement uses TRBV19 and TRBJ2-5, with TRBD2 identical over 9 bases. This CDR3 comprises 18 residues. Germline CDR1 and CDR2: LNHDA and SQIVND (reference sequence). The junction had 14 bases not matched to a gene; V was cut back by 4 bases and J by 2 bases. The CDR3 protein is CASSTGGREGPLQETQYF. The CDR3 nucleotides are TGTGCCAGTAGTACCGGGGGGCGGGAGGGTCCCTTGCAAGAGACCCAGTACTTC.

The chain is built from TRBV4-1 and TRBJ2-5; D unresolved. Germline CDR1 is MGHRA and CDR2 is YSYEKL. This CDR3 region has 13 residues. The germline V and J ends were trimmed by 1 base and 5 bases, with 8 bases remaining between them. CDR3 residues: CASSQAQSETQYF. CDR3 DNA: TGCGCCAGCAGCCAAGCCCAATCCGAGACCCAGTACTTC.

This rearrangement joins TRBV29-1 to TRBJ1-1, with 7 positions matching TRBD1. Germline V CDR1 and CDR2: SQVTM, ANQGSEA. The CDR3 spans 14 residues. Trimming at V came to 7 bases and at J to 0 bases, leaving 8 bases not matched to a gene. The CDR3 DNA is TGCAGCGCCAGGACAGGCGATTTGAACACTGAAGCTTTCTTT. Translated, it gives CSARTGDLNTEAFF. Full variable domain (outside the CDR3, taken from reference TRBV29-1 and TRBJ1-1): SAVISQKPSRDICQRGTSLTIQCQVDSQVTMMFWYRQQPGQSLTLIATANQGSEATYESGFVIDKFPISRPNLTFSTLTVSNMSPEDSSIYLCSARTGDLNTEAFFGQGTRLTVV.

Concerning this clone itself: A much larger clone differs by one base, so this may be a read error. The chain joins TRBV27 to TRBJ2-2; D is ambiguous. V gave up 4 bases and J gave up 1 base, with 1 base separating them. The CDR3 extends over 12 amino acids. CDR1 and CDR2 (germline): MNHEY, SMNVEV (reference sequence). As DNA, the CDR3 is TGTGCCAGCAGTTGGAACACCGGGGAGCTGTTTTTT. It codes for CASSWNTGELFF.

The CDR3 coding sequence is TGTGCCAGCAGCCCACGACTAGATACCTACGAGCAGTACTTC. It translates to CASSPRLDTYEQYF. V is TRBV5-4 and J is TRBJ2-7; D may be TRBD2 (6 bases). CDR3 length equals 14 residues. V lost 4 bases, J lost 2 bases, and 13 bases lay in between. Germline-derived CDR1 and CDR2 are SGHNT and YYREEE (reference sequence).

The chain joins TRBV10-1 to TRBJ2-7, with D perhaps TRBD2 (6 bases). V lost 1 base, J lost 4 bases, and 14 bases lay in between. The CDR3 covers 15 residues. The germline CDR1 and CDR2 sequences are WNHNN and SYGVQD (reference sequence). CDR3 loop: CASSELEGPAYEQYF. As DNA, the CDR3 is TGCGCCAGCAGTGAGTTGGAGGGTCCAGCTTACGAGCAGTACTTC.

The V call is TRBV6-1, the J call TRBJ2-6; D not resolved. The CDR3 length is 15 residues. Germline loops: CDR1 MNHNS, CDR2 SASEGT. Trimming shortened V by 7 bases and J by 3 bases, and 13 bases separated the two germline ends. The CDR3 sequence: CASTQTVGGANVLTF. CDR3 sequence (DNA): TGTGCCAGCACCCAAACAGTAGGTGGGGCCAACGTCCTGACTTTC.

The chain couples TRBV19 to TRBJ1-5, with 10 bases that match TRBD1. There are 17 residues in the CDR3. The V segment lost 5 bases and the J segment 4 bases; nucleotides outside the gene matches: 11. Per the germline V gene, CDR1 is LNHDA and CDR2 is SQIVND (reference sequence). Here the CDR3 reads CASSGGTGAGSNQPQHF. As DNA, the CDR3 is TGTGCCAGTAGTGGGGGGACAGGGGCCGGTTCAAATCAGCCCCAGCATTTT.

The gene calls are TRBV27 and TRBJ2-5; D possibly corresponds to TRBD2 (6 bases). The CDR3 consists of 14 residues. V was shortened by 5 bases and J by 5 bases, with 15 bases between the two germline ends. Germline CDR1 and CDR2: MNHEY and SMNVEV (reference sequence). The CDR3 region has the DNA TGTGCCAGCAGTCTTCGGGGCCGGGGGGAGACCCAGTACTTC. It yields the protein CASSLRGRGETQYF.

This clone is a singleton in its sample. The rearrangement links TRBV27 to TRBJ2-7; possibly TRBD2 for D (5 bases). This CDR3 is built from 13 residues. Germline-derived CDR1 and CDR2 are MNHEY and SMNVEV (reference sequence). V lost 2 bases to trimming and J lost 6 bases, with 11 bases between them. The CDR3 spells CASSLATSPEQYF. In nucleotides, the CDR3 is TGTGCCAGCAGTTTAGCTACTAGTCCCGAGCAGTACTTC.

In the case of this clone: A clone one base away is much larger, so this may be a read error. The sample carries other DNA sequences with the same CDR3. The chain couples TRBV28 to TRBJ2-7; TRBD2 might be the D (6 bases). CDR3 length: 12 residues. V was pared by 3 bases and J by 3 bases, with 6 bases between. Germline V CDR1 and CDR2: MDHEN, SYDVKM. The CDR3 is CASSLEGYEQYF. CDR3 nucleotide sequence: TGTGCCAGCAGTTTGGAGGGCTACGAGCAGTACTTC.

This clone was counted a few times. This rearrangement joins TRBV25-1 to TRBJ2-7; 7 bases line up with TRBD1. J lost 2 bases, V lost 3 bases, and 10 bases had no gene match. The CDR3 is 16 residues long. CDR1 is MGHDK and CDR2 is SYGVNS in the germline V gene. The CDR3 nucleotides are TGTGCCAGCAGTGACTCGTCCCCCGGGACAGCCTACGAGCAGTACTTC. This encodes CASSDSSPGTAYEQYF.

The chain couples TRBV30 to TRBJ2-1; D remains unclear. The CDR3 is 13 amino acids. The V end was cut by 0 bases, the J end by 9 bases, with 12 bases between. The germline CDR1 and CDR2 sequences are GTSNPN and SVGIG (reference sequence). The CDR3 DNA reads as TGTGCCTGGAGTGTAGGCCATGGTTCTGAGCAGTTCTTC. It specifies CAWSVGHGSEQFF.

This clone was seen a handful of times. The chain combines TRBV5-1 with TRBJ1-3; no clear D gene. V shed 4 bases and J shed 0 bases, with 11 bases lying between them. This CDR3 has 15 amino acids. The V gene's germline CDR1 is SGHRS and CDR2 YFSETQ. The CDR3 protein is CASSAEGGSGNTIYF. DNA of the CDR3: TGCGCCAGCAGCGCAGAGGGAGGCTCTGGAAACACCATATATTTT.

The J gene is TRBJ2-3, the V gene TRBV11-2, with 10 positions matching TRBD2. V shed 5 bases and J 6 bases; nucleotides not matched to a gene: 5. The CDR3 is made up of 14 amino acids. From germline, CDR1 is SGHAT and CDR2 FQNNGV. In DNA form, the CDR3 reads TGTGCCAGCAGCCCAGCGGGAGGGCCGGATACGCAGTATTTT. Translating gives CASSPAGGPDTQYF. Using reference TRBV11-2 and TRBJ2-3 for the parts outside the CDR3, the full variable domain is EAGVAQSPRYKIIEKRQSVAFWCNPISGHATLYWYQQILGQGPKLLIQFQNNGVVDDSQLPKDRFSAERLKGVDSTLKIQPAKLEDSAVYLCASSPAGGPDTQYFGPGTRLTVL.

This rearrangement joins TRBV6-6 to TRBJ2-3, with 11 bases matching TRBD2. This CDR3 region has 14 residues. Germline assignment: CDR1 MNHNY and CDR2 SVGAGI (reference sequence). J gave up 8 bases and V 0 bases, and 1 base lay outside the gene matches. The CDR3 loop reads CASSYSLAGATQYF. As DNA, the CDR3 is TGTGCCAGCAGTTACTCACTAGCGGGAGCTACGCAGTATTTT.